These 29 T cell receptor beta chains originate from one sample sequenced in a study of graft-versus-host responses after intestinal transplantation. Their antigens are not known. Profiled with immunoSEQ multiplex PCR; TCRdb holds only in-frame clones, not every one. The data show some 86,000 clones, with about nine tenths seen just once and more than 0.095% held by the top ten. Sequencing was performed on unstimulated CD4+ T cells sorted from spleen or lymph node cells, taken before intestinal transplant. Receptor source: a human donor who received an intestinal transplant.

The genes are TRBV2 and TRBJ2-6; no firm D call. V was shortened by 2 bases and J by 2 bases, with 7 bases between the two germline ends. The CDR3 runs to 15 residues. Germline assignment: CDR1 SNHLY and CDR2 FYNNEI. CDR3: CASSESSPGANVLTF. In DNA form, the CDR3 reads TGTGCCAGCAGTGAATCGAGTCCTGGGGCCAACGTCCTGACTTTC.

The chain couples TRBV14 to TRBJ1-1; D not certain. Germline V gene data show CDR1 as SGHDN and CDR2 as FVKESK. Trimming removed 3 bases from V and 0 bases from J, with 11 bases in between. The CDR3 has 15 residues. CDR3 bases: TGTGCCAGCAGCCACGTCGGGAATATGAACACTGAAGCTTTCTTT. Translated: CASSHVGNMNTEAFF.

CDR3 in amino acids: CASRQTGGTGELFF. CDR3 DNA: TGTGCCAGCAGGCAGACAGGGGGCACCGGGGAGCTGTTTTTT. The rearrangement joins TRBV7-9 to TRBJ2-2; TRBD1 matches at 9 bases. Germline CDR1 and CDR2: SEHNR and FQNEAQ (reference sequence). The CDR3 totals 14 residues. V dropped 6 bases and J dropped 4; count of bases not matched to a gene: 3. Using reference TRBV7-9 and TRBJ2-2 for the parts outside the CDR3, the full variable domain is DTGVSQNPRHKITKRGQNVTFRCDPISEHNRLYWYRQTLGQGPEFLTYFQNEAQLEKSRLLSDRFSAERPKGSFSTLEIQRTEQGDSAMYLCASRQTGGTGELFFGEGSRLTVL.

The genes are TRBV19 and TRBJ1-5, with 9 bases identical to TRBD1. V dropped 5 bases and J dropped 6; count of bases not matched to a gene: 5. From germline, CDR1 is LNHDA and CDR2 SQIVND (reference sequence). The CDR3 covers 14 residues. This CDR3 is CASSEGQGSQPQHF. The CDR3 DNA reads as TGTGCCAGTAGTGAGGGACAGGGTAGTCAGCCCCAGCATTTT.

J is TRBJ2-5 and V is TRBV7-2; 7 positions match TRBD1. The junction had 4 bases not matched to a gene; V was cut back by 5 bases and J by 1 base. In germline, CDR1 is SGHTA, CDR2 FQGNSA. The CDR3 has 14 residues. The DNA for the CDR3 is TGTGCCAGCAGCCCGGACAGGCTCCAAGAGACCCAGTACTTC. It codes for CASSPDRLQETQYF. Supplemented by reference TRBV7-2 and TRBJ2-5, the full variable domain reads GAGVSQSPSNKVTEKGKDVELRCDPISGHTALYWYRQSLGQGLEFLIYFQGNSAPDKSGLPSDRFSAERTGGSVSTLTIQRTQQEDSAVYLCASSPDRLQETQYFGPGTRLLVL.

J is TRBJ2-7 and V is TRBV11-2; 7 bases are shared with TRBD1. With 0 bases clipped from V and 3 bases from J, the junction kept 5 bases outside the gene matches. Germline V lookup: CDR1 SGHAT, CDR2 FQNNGV. The CDR3 runs to 15 residues. The CDR3 coding sequence is TGTGCCAGCAGCTTAGATCCGGGACAGCTCTACGAGCAGTACTTC. This sequence encodes CASSLDPGQLYEQYF.

The chain uses TRBV7-2 and TRBJ2-7; maybe TRBD1 (6 bases). Germline loops: CDR1 SGHTA, CDR2 FQGNSA. The V gene lost 1 base and the J gene lost 0 bases, with 10 bases spanning the gap. The CDR3 is made up of 15 amino acids. CDR3 region: CASSLGADSSYEQYF. CDR3 DNA sequence: TGTGCCAGCAGCTTAGGCGCGGACAGCTCCTACGAGCAGTACTTC.

The chain has TRBV29-1 and TRBJ2-7; D ambiguous. The CDR3 has 17 residues. Germline assignment: CDR1 SQVTM and CDR2 ANQGSEA. V dropped 3 bases and J dropped 3 bases, with 24 bases sitting between them. CDR3 region: CSVETPSRLQIFYEQYF. DNA for the CDR3: TGCAGCGTTGAGACTCCTTCACGCCTCCAAATTTTCTACGAGCAGTACTTC.

V usage is TRBV27 and J usage is TRBJ2-2, with D possibly matching TRBD2 (6 bases). CDR3 size: 14 residues. Germline lookup yields CDR1 MNHEY and CDR2 SMNVEV (reference sequence). V lost 3 bases to trimming and J lost 7 bases, with 12 bases between them. This CDR3 is CASSFVTGGGELFF. For the CDR3, the DNA is TGTGCCAGCAGTTTTGTTACCGGGGGCGGGGAGCTGTTTTTT.

The chain links TRBV30 to TRBJ1-2, with D perhaps TRBD1 (5 bases). The V end lost 3 bases, the J end lost 6 bases, and 14 bases lay between the germline ends. This CDR3 has 13 residues. Germline CDR1 reads GTSNPN; CDR2 reads SVGIG (reference sequence). The CDR3 region is CAWRTPGGNGYTF. The DNA of the CDR3 is TGTGCCTGGAGGACCCCCGGGGGTAATGGCTACACCTTC.

The sample holds one count of this clone. The V and J genes are TRBV5-6 and TRBJ1-2; D is ambiguous. CDR1 is SGHDT and CDR2 is YYEEEE in the germline V gene. V shed 2 bases and J shed 0 bases, with 8 bases lying between them. CDR3 size: 14 residues. CDR3: CASSFAATNYGYTF. The CDR3 nucleotides read TGTGCCAGCAGCTTTGCTGCTACTAACTATGGCTACACCTTC.

CDR3 sequence (DNA): TGTGCCAGCAGCTACCGGACAGTGAGAGAAGAGACCCAGTACTTC. This translates into CASSYRTVREETQYF. This chain connects TRBV5-6 to TRBJ2-5; D might be TRBD1 (6 bases). Per germline, CDR1 SGHDT and CDR2 YYEEEE. V was pared by 3 bases and J by 3 bases, with 15 bases between. This CDR3 region has 15 residues.

The V call is TRBV5-1, the J call TRBJ2-6; weak D call: TRBD2 (5 bases). Germline V gives CDR1 SGHRS, CDR2 YFSETQ. V lost 0 bases to trimming and J lost 5 bases, with 9 bases between them. The length of the CDR3 is 15 residues. Written as DNA, the CDR3 is TGCGCCAGCAGCTTGGTTCCTAGCTGGGCCAACGTCCTGACTTTC. Its translation: CASSLVPSWANVLTF.

This clone has a single count. The CDR3 loop reads CASSPGPDQPQHF. CDR3 nucleotide sequence: TGTGCCAGCTCACCAGGGCCCGACCAGCCCCAGCATTTT. This chain connects TRBV18 to TRBJ1-5, with D hard to call. Trimming cost V 2 bases and J 7 bases, with 9 bases left between them. The CDR3 is made up of 13 amino acids. CDR1 and CDR2 (germline): KGHSH, LQKENI.

The rearrangement joins TRBV30 to TRBJ2-1; tentative D call: TRBD2 (6 bases). The germline gives CDR1 GTSNPN, CDR2 SVGIG (reference sequence). This CDR3 has 15 residues. Trimming took 2 bases from V and 4 from J, leaving 15 bases between them. CDR3 sequence (DNA): TGTGCCTGGAGTAGTGGGCGGGGAGCTTACAATGAGCAGTTCTTC. Translated: CAWSSGRGAYNEQFF.

J is TRBJ1-2 and V is TRBV30; 8 bases fit TRBD1. The V gene's germline CDR1 is GTSNPN and CDR2 SVGIG (reference sequence). V was pared by 1 base and J by 4 bases, with 5 bases of the junction left unmatched. This CDR3 region has 14 residues. The CDR3, as DNA: TGTGCCTGGAGTGGGACAGGGACGACCTATGGCTACACCTTC. It encodes CAWSGTGTTYGYTF.

V usage is TRBV7-2 and J usage is TRBJ1-2; the D is unclear. This CDR3 region has 15 residues. The germline gives CDR1 SGHTA, CDR2 FQGNSA. The V and J ends lost 2 bases and 4 bases respectively, with 14 bases between them. CDR3 protein: CASSLSGSPSYGYTF. In nucleotides, the CDR3 is TGTGCCAGCAGCTTAAGCGGGTCGCCTTCCTATGGCTACACCTTC.

V usage is TRBV21-1 and J usage is TRBJ1-5. TRBV21-1 is a known pseudogene. The CDR3 contains 13 residues. CDR3 bases: TGTGCCAGCAGCGACGCTAGAAATCAGCCCCAGCATTTT. It yields the protein CASSDARNQPQHF.

The chain recombines TRBV7-9 with TRBJ1-5; perhaps TRBD1 as D (6 bases). The V end lost 2 bases, the J end lost 4 bases, and 12 bases lay between the germline ends. Germline V gives CDR1 SEHNR, CDR2 FQNEAQ (reference sequence). CDR3 length: 15 amino acids. CDR3 in DNA: TGTGCCAGCAGCTTATCGGGGGGGCGGAATCAGCCCCAGCATTTT. The encoded protein is CASSLSGGRNQPQHF. Together with reference TRBV7-9 and TRBJ1-5, the CDR3 gives the full variable domain: DTGVSQNPRHKITKRGQNVTFRCDPISEHNRLYWYRQTLGQGPEFLTYFQNEAQLEKSRLLSDRFSAERPKGSFSTLEIQRTEQGDSAMYLCASSLSGGRNQPQHFGDGTRLSIL.

This chain joins TRBV5-1 and TRBJ2-7; tentatively, D is TRBD1 (6 bases). V dropped 6 bases and J dropped 3 bases, with 13 bases sitting between them. Germline lookup yields CDR1 SGHRS and CDR2 YFSETQ. The CDR3 loop spans 13 amino acids. As DNA, the CDR3 is TGCGCCAGCACCGGGGACACCCTCTACGAGCAGTACTTC. This codes for CASTGDTLYEQYF. Complete variable domain (other parts from reference TRBV5-1 and TRBJ2-7): KAGVTQTPRYLIKTRGQQVTLSCSPISGHRSVSWYQQTPGQGLQFLFEYFSETQRNKGNFPGRFSGRQFSNSRSEMNVSTLELGDSALYLCASTGDTLYEQYFGPGTRLTVT.

The rearrangement links TRBV6-1 to TRBJ2-7; TRBD2 aligns across 7 bases. Germline V gene data show CDR1 as MNHNS and CDR2 as SASEGT. V was clipped by 10 bases and J by 0 bases; unmatched bases: 9. CDR3 length: 14 amino acids. CDR3 protein: CATRLGGDSYEQYF. CDR3 nucleotide sequence: TGTGCCACCAGATTGGGGGGGGACTCCTACGAGCAGTACTTC.

This chain joins TRBV23-1 and TRBJ1-2; D not certain. TRBV23-1 is an ORF, with its function uncertain. Trimming pared 3 bases from V and 6 bases from J, leaving 23 bases between. The CDR3 runs to 17 residues. CDR3: CASSQVLGGSFSDGYTF. As DNA, the CDR3 is TGCGCCAGCAGTCAGGTCCTTGGAGGGTCTTTTTCGGATGGCTACACCTTC.

The V and J genes are TRBV4-1 and TRBJ2-5; unclear D gene. Germline V gives CDR1 MGHRA, CDR2 YSYEKL. The CDR3 extends over 14 amino acids. V dropped 0 bases and J dropped 5 bases, with 10 bases sitting between them. Written as DNA, the CDR3 is TGCGCCAGCAGCCAAGACATGGTGAGCGAGACCCAGTACTTC. Amino acids: CASSQDMVSETQYF.

V is TRBV7-9 and J is TRBJ1-2; no reliable D call. The CDR3 loop spans 15 amino acids. Germline loops: CDR1 SEHNR, CDR2 FQNEAQ (reference sequence). V lost 5 bases, J lost 5 bases, and 18 bases lay in between. The CDR3 nucleotides read TGTGCCAGCAGCACCGCGGACTCCAGTTCTTATGGCTACACCTTC. Translation gives CASSTADSSSYGYTF.

The CDR3 DNA reads TGTGCCAGCAGTTACTCATGGAGACAGTCACAAGAGACCCAGTACTTC. This translates into CASSYSWRQSQETQYF. The chain joins TRBV6-5 to TRBJ2-5; D is possibly TRBD1 (5 bases). The CDR3 contains 16 residues. Germline assignment: CDR1 MNHEY and CDR2 SVGAGI. With 0 bases removed from V and 2 bases from J, the gap between germline ends came to 13 bases.

The CDR3, as DNA: TGCGCCAGCAGCTTGTCGGGGGGGTCCGGGGAGACCCAGTACTTC. Translation gives CASSLSGGSGETQYF. The V gene is TRBV5-1, the J gene TRBJ2-5, with TRBD2 matching 8 bases. Per germline, CDR1 SGHRS and CDR2 YFSETQ. V shed 1 base, J shed 5 bases, and the junction held 7 bases outside the gene matches. The CDR3 has 15 residues.

This rearrangement joins TRBV5-4 to TRBJ2-7; TRBD1 aligns across 9 bases. Losses at the gene ends were 2 bases for V and 4 bases for J; bases not matched to a gene: 7. CDR1 SGHNT and CDR2 YYREEE come from the germline V gene (reference sequence). The CDR3 is 15 residues long. In DNA form, the CDR3 reads TGTGCCAGCAGCTTCGGGACAGGGAAAGGTTACGAGCAGTACTTC. Its translation is CASSFGTGKGYEQYF.

The chain has TRBV7-2 and TRBJ2-5; 7 bases align to TRBD1. The CDR3 consists of 14 residues. The germline V gene encodes CDR1 SGHTA and CDR2 FQGNSA. Trimming at V came to 5 bases and at J to 5 bases, leaving 8 bases not matched to a gene. The CDR3 bases are TGTGCCAGCAGCCCAGAGACAGGGACGGAGACCCAGTACTTC. Encoded protein: CASSPETGTETQYF.

The chain employs TRBV6-4 and TRBJ1-1; D might be TRBD1 (6 bases). The V end was cut by 9 bases, the J end by 4 bases, with 15 bases between. This CDR3 is 13 amino acids long. Germline V gives CDR1 MRHNA, CDR2 SNTAGT. The CDR3: CARPQGRGTEAFF. The CDR3, as DNA: TGTGCCAGACCCCAGGGGAGAGGCACTGAAGCTTTCTTT.